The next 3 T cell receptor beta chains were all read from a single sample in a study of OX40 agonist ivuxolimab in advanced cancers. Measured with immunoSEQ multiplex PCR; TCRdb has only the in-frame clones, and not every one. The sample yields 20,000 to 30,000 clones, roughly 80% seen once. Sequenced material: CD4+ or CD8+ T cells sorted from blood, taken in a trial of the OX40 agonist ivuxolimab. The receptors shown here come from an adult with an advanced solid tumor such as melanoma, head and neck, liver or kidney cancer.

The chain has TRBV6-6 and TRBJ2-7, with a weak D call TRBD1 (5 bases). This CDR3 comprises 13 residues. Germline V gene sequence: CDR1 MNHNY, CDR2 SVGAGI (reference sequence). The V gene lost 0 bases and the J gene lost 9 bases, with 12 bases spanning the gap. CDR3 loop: CASSYSAGWGQYF. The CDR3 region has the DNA TGTGCCAGCAGTTACTCTGCAGGGTGGGGGCAGTACTTC.

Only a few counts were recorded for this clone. The CDR3 DNA sequence: TGTGCCAGTAGTATCATTCGGTTGAGCGGGGGCTACAATGAGCAGTTCTTC. Protein sequence: CASSIIRLSGGYNEQFF. The V gene is TRBV19, the J gene TRBJ2-1; TRBD2 aligns across 8 bases. CDR1 is LNHDA and CDR2 is SQIVND in the germline V gene (reference sequence). The CDR3 consists of 17 residues. The V and J ends lost 3 bases and 3 bases, in that order; junction bases with no gene match: 10.

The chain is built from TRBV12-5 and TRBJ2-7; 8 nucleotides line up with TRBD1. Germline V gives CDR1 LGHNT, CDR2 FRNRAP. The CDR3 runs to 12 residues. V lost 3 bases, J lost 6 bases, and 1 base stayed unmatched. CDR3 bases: TGTGCTAGTGGTTTAACAGGGGGCGAGCAGTACTTC. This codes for CASGLTGGEQYF. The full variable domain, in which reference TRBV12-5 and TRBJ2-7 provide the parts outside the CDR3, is DARVTQTPRHKVTEMGQEVTMRCQPILGHNTVFWYRQTMMQGLELLAYFRNRAPLDDSGMPKDRFSAEMPDATLATLKIQPSEPRDSAVYFCASGLTGGEQYFGPGTRLTVT.